This passage covers 18 T cell receptor beta chains from one sample sequenced in a study of blood T cell repertoires in COVID-19. This table comes from immunoSEQ multiplex PCR, and its TCRdb copy is limited to in-frame clones, with some not included. The data contain 100,000 to 150,000 clones, approximately 81% of them seen just once; the ten biggest clones take up approximately 5.7%. The sample comprised peripheral blood. These receptors were collected from a man in his sixties with acute or convalescent COVID-19.

This clone has only a few counts. V usage is TRBV5-1 and J usage is TRBJ2-2; D might be TRBD2 (5 bases). Germline V gives CDR1 SGHRS, CDR2 YFSETQ. Trimming removed 7 bases at V and 0 bases at J, with 10 bases between. The CDR3 spans 14 residues. In DNA, the CDR3 is TGCGCCAGCGGGGAGACATCGAACACCGGGGAGCTGTTTTTT. This translates into CASGETSNTGELFF. Full variable domain (missing parts from reference TRBV5-1 and TRBJ2-2): KAGVTQTPRYLIKTRGQQVTLSCSPISGHRSVSWYQQTPGQGLQFLFEYFSETQRNKGNFPGRFSGRQFSNSRSEMNVSTLELGDSALYLCASGETSNTGELFFGEGSRLTVL.

This chain connects TRBV7-6 to TRBJ1-5; maybe TRBD1 (5 bases). Per the germline V gene, CDR1 is SGHVS and CDR2 is FNYEAQ. Trimming pared 1 base from V and 3 bases from J, leaving 7 bases between. The CDR3 runs 14 residues. The CDR3 DNA sequence: TGTGCCAGCAGCTTAGGGGGCATCAATCAGCCCCAGCATTTT. Its protein product is CASSLGGINQPQHF. The full variable domain, rest sourced from reference TRBV7-6 and TRBJ1-5, is GAGVSQSPRYKVTKRGQDVALRCDPISGHVSLYWYRQALGQGPEFLTYFNYEAQQDKSGLPNDRFSAERPEGSISTLTIQRTEQRDSAMYRCASSLGGINQPQHFGDGTRLSIL.

The chain recombines TRBV10-1 with TRBJ1-2; TRBD1 matches at 8 bases. V gave up 6 bases and J gave up 5 bases; unmatched junction bases: 8. The CDR3 is made up of 14 amino acids. Looked up from germline, CDR1 is WNHNN and CDR2 is SYGVQD (reference sequence). The CDR3 DNA sequence: TGCGCCAGCAGCCCACGGGGGACAGGATATGGCTACACCTTC. It yields the protein CASSPRGTGYGYTF.

The genes are TRBV18 and TRBJ2-5; 9 bases fit TRBD1. J gave up 5 bases and V 3 bases, and 7 bases lay outside the gene matches. CDR1 is KGHSH and CDR2 is LQKENI in the germline V gene. There are 15 residues in the CDR3. The CDR3, as DNA: TGTGCCAGCTCACCTCCGGGACAGGGCCTGGAGACCCAGTACTTC. Translation gives CASSPPGQGLETQYF.

This clone was recorded once. The chain combines TRBV19 with TRBJ1-2; D gene unclear. V lost 3 bases to trimming and J lost 5 bases, with 10 bases between them. This CDR3 contains 13 residues. The germline CDR1 and CDR2 sequences are LNHDA and SQIVND (reference sequence). The CDR3 reads CASSIEGSYGYTF. The CDR3 DNA follows: TGTGCCAGTAGTATTGAGGGATCGTATGGCTACACCTTC.

This clone occurred once. The chain uses TRBV7-8 and TRBJ2-1; D might be TRBD2 (5 bases). V was cut by 4 bases and J by 2 bases, with 12 bases left in between. CDR1 and CDR2 (germline): SGHVS, FQNEAQ. This CDR3 contains 15 residues. In DNA form, the CDR3 reads TGTGCCAGCAGCTCTAGCCCGGAACCCTACAATGAGCAGTTCTTC. The encoded protein is CASSSSPEPYNEQFF. Complete variable domain (other parts from reference TRBV7-8 and TRBJ2-1): GAGVSQSPRYKVAKRGQDVALRCDPISGHVSLFWYQQALGQGPEFLTYFQNEAQLDKSGLPSDRFFAERPEGSVSTLKIQRTQQEDSAVYLCASSSSPEPYNEQFFGPGTRLTVL.

This chain uses TRBV7-2 with TRBJ1-1; tentatively, D is TRBD1 (5 bases). The CDR3 loop spans 14 amino acids. Germline values: CDR1 SGHTA, CDR2 FQGNSA. V was clipped by 6 bases and J by 10 bases, with 21 bases between them. The CDR3 DNA sequence: TGTGCCAGCAGACTTGGTGGGGGAGGGGTAGGAGCTTTCTTT. This encodes CASRLGGGGVGAFF.

The gene calls are TRBV7-9 and TRBJ2-7; no firm D call. Germline assignment: CDR1 SEHNR and CDR2 FQNEAQ (reference sequence). The CDR3 covers 12 residues. V lost 4 bases and J 6 bases, leaving 10 bases between the germline ends. CDR3 sequence: CASSSLMPEQYF. CDR3 DNA sequence: TGTGCCAGCAGCTCCCTAATGCCCGAGCAGTACTTC.

The chain couples TRBV7-2 to TRBJ2-7; 13 bases agree with TRBD2. Germline V gives CDR1 SGHTA, CDR2 FQGNSA. CDR3 length equals 19 residues. With 1 base clipped from V and 4 bases from J, the junction kept 13 bases outside the gene matches. Here the CDR3 DNA reads TGTGCCAGCAGCTTAGGACTAGCGGGGGGCCAAAAGGTTTATTACGAGCAGTACTTC. As protein: CASSLGLAGGQKVYYEQYF.

The chain uses TRBV5-1 and TRBJ2-2; 9 nucleotides match TRBD1. The germline gives CDR1 SGHRS, CDR2 YFSETQ. This CDR3 has 14 amino acids. Trimming took 9 bases from V and 5 from J; bases not matched to a gene: 8. CDR3 coding DNA: TGCGCCACATCTGACAGGGGGATTACCGGGGAGCTGTTTTTT. Translation gives CATSDRGITGELFF.

This clone was recorded only once. The chain couples TRBV6-6 to TRBJ1-1; 9 bases are shared with TRBD1. The CDR3 covers 15 residues. In germline, CDR1 is MNHNY, CDR2 SVGAGI (reference sequence). Trimming removed 7 bases from V and 4 bases from J; junction bases left unmatched: 10. CDR3 sequence reads: CASTKRTGEITEAFF. The CDR3 DNA reads TGTGCCAGCACGAAACGGACAGGGGAAATCACTGAAGCTTTCTTT.

The rearrangement joins TRBV5-3 to TRBJ2-3; TRBD2 aligns across 12 bases. TRBV5-3 is reported as an ORF; its role is uncertain. This CDR3 is built from 15 residues. The J segment lost 3 bases and the V segment lost 4 bases, leaving 3 bases of the junction unmatched. CDR3 nucleotides: TGTGCCAGAAGCCCCGGACTAGCGGGGACAGATACGCAGTATTTT. Its translation: CARSPGLAGTDTQYF.

The genes are TRBV7-7 and TRBJ2-5, with 10 bases identical to TRBD2. With 0 bases clipped from V and 5 bases from J, the junction kept 9 bases outside the gene matches. The CDR3 length is 17 residues. Germline V gives CDR1 SSHAT, CDR2 FNYEAQ (reference sequence). The CDR3 DNA follows: TGTGCCAGCAGCTTAGCGATTAGCGGGAGGTTTCCGGAGACCCAGTACTTC. This translates into CASSLAISGRFPETQYF. The full variable domain, its missing parts supplied by reference TRBV7-7 and TRBJ2-5, is GAGVSQSPRYKVTKRGQDVTLRCDPISSHATLYWYQQALGQGPEFLTYFNYEAQPDKSGLPSDRFSAERPEGSISTLTIQRTEQRDSAMYRCASSLAISGRFPETQYFGPGTRLLVL.

This clone was seen only a few times. The J gene is TRBJ2-1, the V gene TRBV12-5; TRBD2 aligns across 13 bases. Germline V CDR1 and CDR2: LGHNT, FRNRAP. The J segment lost 10 bases and the V segment lost 0 bases, leaving 6 bases of the junction unmatched. The CDR3 contains 16 residues. CDR3 nucleotides: TGTGCTAGTGGTTTGGTAACTAGCGGGAGGGCCCACGAGCAGTTCTTC. Its translation: CASGLVTSGRAHEQFF.

This clone was recorded a few times. The chain combines TRBV11-2 with TRBJ2-1; no reliable D call. The CDR3 runs to 12 residues. From germline, CDR1 is SGHAT and CDR2 FQNNGV. Trimming removed 2 bases from V and 7 bases from J, with 6 bases in between. The CDR3, as DNA: TGTGCCAGCAGCTTACGCAGAAATGAGCAGTTCTTC. It encodes CASSLRRNEQFF.

V and J are TRBV6-6 and TRBJ1-3; perhaps TRBD1 as D (6 bases). CDR1 is MNHNY and CDR2 is SVGAGI in the germline V gene (reference sequence). The CDR3 spans 16 residues. With 6 bases removed from V and 5 bases from J, the gap between germline ends came to 20 bases. The CDR3 is CASREEERDIRNTIYF. CDR3 in DNA: TGTGCCAGCAGGGAGGAAGAGAGGGACATAAGAAACACCATATATTTT.

The V call is TRBV9, the J call TRBJ2-7, with TRBD1 matching 8 bases. V shed 4 bases, J shed 7 bases, and the junction held 16 bases outside the gene matches. CDR1 is SGDLS, CDR2 YYNGEE, per germline. The CDR3 covers 16 residues. CDR3 coding DNA: TGTGCCAGCAGCCCTCAAGCGGACAGGGTGTCGGAAGAGCAGTACTTC. As protein: CASSPQADRVSEEQYF.

The rearrangement uses TRBV27 and TRBJ2-1, with 11 bases that match TRBD2. V shed 3 bases and J 8 bases; nucleotides not matched to a gene: 6. This CDR3 comprises 15 residues. Germline V lookup: CDR1 MNHEY, CDR2 SMNVEV (reference sequence). This CDR3 reads CASSLRSGGADEQFF. The CDR3 bases are TGTGCCAGCAGTTTGCGTAGCGGGGGGGCCGATGAGCAGTTCTTC.